The sequence of this T cell receptor (beta chain) was determined in a study of blood T cells in healthy people across ages (dated by TCRdb to 2013 to 2016). Notes on the research overall: In model experiments, template switching captured roughly one uniquely barcoded TCR beta cDNA molecule for every two T cells. The study measured age-related changes in TCR beta repertoire diversity using deep sequencing normalized with unique cDNA molecular identifiers. The donors were divided into four age groups: young (average approximately 17 years), middle-aged (about 41), aged (about 62) and long-lived (82). To avoid experimental bias, donors of different ages were distributed randomly across sequencing lanes. For two donors (one aged 18 to 30 and one aged 80 or older), the study analyzed two additional independent replicas of 1 million unique cDNA reads from the same blood draw.

On the study overall, not on this receptor specifically: Estimates of total diversity based on one million sequenced T cells were considered lower bounds and underestimates. Observed TCR beta diversity per million T cells fell roughly linearly with age, and a significant reduction was already apparent by age approximately 40. The percentage of naive T cells measured by flow cytometry correlated strongly with observed TCR beta diversity. Conclusive comparison of naive and antigen-experienced compartments was prevented by the profiling of bulk unsorted PBMCs. The long-lived group showed more naive CD4+ T cells, fewer expanded clones and increased TCR diversity than the aged group, suggesting age selection. Because donor CMV infection status was unknown, age-related changes in expanded clonotypes were potentially confounded.

Systemically healthy Caucasian individuals from Russia, some 40 in total and aged roughly 6 to 100 years, were included as donors. Each donor gave ten milliliters of peripheral blood, collected into EDTA-treated Vacutainer tubes. PBMCs were isolated by Ficoll-Paque density-gradient centrifugation, with at least 6 million obtained per sample. Total RNA, at least 6 micrograms per sample, was extracted from PBMCs with Trizol reagent. For every donor, flow cytometry on a PBMC aliquot measured the percentage of naive CD45RAhigh/CD27high T cells. As concerns this clonotype: What antigen it recognizes has not been identified. Base qualities were left out, and no much larger clone turns up one base away.

The germline V gene supplies CDR1 MGHRA and CDR2 YSYEKL. Inclusive of the bounding cysteine and phenylalanine, the CDR3 is 15 residues long. The CDR3 DNA has 45 bases and is translated from base 1. The germline V and J ends show losses of 8 bases and 5 bases respectively, and no gene match explains 10 bases of the junction. Libraries were prepared through 5' RACE. Instrument used: Illumina HiSeq 2500. A second PCR of about 6 to 12 cycles was performed with a sample-barcoded 5' primer and a J-beta primer mix. A unique molecular identifier was introduced onto each TCR beta cDNA molecule by a template-switch 5' adaptor carrying 12 random nucleotides. Each sample yielded at least 2.5 million CDR3-containing paired-end reads. First-strand cDNA was synthesized from all RNA with the Mint cDNA synthesis kit, primed by a TRBC-specific oligonucleotide. Following uracil-DNA glycosylase treatment, all cDNA underwent a first 18-cycle PCR with the universal primers M1SS and BC2_uni_R. Turning to the authors' computational methods: For normalization, 1 million high-quality reads, each with a distinct molecular identifier, were randomly selected from each sample. Instead of being binned into consensus sequences, reads with shared molecular identifiers were discarded. MiTCR, run with a Q25 quality threshold and the strictest error-elimination algorithm, handled CDR3 identification, clonotype clustering and error correction. Lower-bound total TCR beta diversity was estimated with a nonparametric unseen species model using Euler transformation. The raw public data were reprocessed by TCRdb itself: fastp quality trimming at Q25, MiXCR clonotype calling, in-frame beta chains only. Each CDR3 protein gets just one entry, which takes the most common genes and DNA from the rows behind it. What appears here as the V and J calls and clone size reflects TCRdb's work, not the paper's. This sample lists roughly 700,000 distinct CDR3 sequences; around 45% were detected once. The leading ten clones occupy roughly 30% of the sample.

Here the chain combines TRBV4-1 and TRBJ2-4; 9 bases in between match TRBD1. Material for sequencing was blood. This receptor was obtained from a woman in her sixties or seventies in good health. The CDR3 region reads CASDPGTGPQNIQYF. The bases read TGCGCCAGCGACCCGGGGACAGGGCCCCAAAACATTCAGTACTTC.